Presented here are 18 T cell receptor beta chains from one specimen sequenced in a study of T cells in Graves' hyperthyroidism and ophthalmopathy. TCR beta CDR3 region amplification was performed from RNA transcripts. Researchers ran a first-round RT-PCR on the TCR CDR3 using the HTBI primer set. MiXCR, run by TCRdb on the multiplex PCR reads, gives a single entry per CDR3 protein. Here the sample spans 200,000 to 250,000 distinct CDR3 sequences, roughly 17% being singletons. Sequenced: blood. The source is a man aged 50 to 60 with Graves' hyperthyroidism.

The sample holds many counts of this clonotype. This chain connects TRBV5-1 to TRBJ2-3, with D perhaps assigned TRBD1 or TRBD2 (5 bases each). Trimming cost V 3 bases and J 7 bases, with 18 bases left between them. In germline, CDR1 is SGHRS, CDR2 YFSETQ. The CDR3 contains 15 residues. For the CDR3, the DNA is TGCGCCAGCAGCTCGCCGGGACGGAGCTTTAATACGCAGTATTTT. Translation gives CASSSPGRSFNTQYF.

This clonotype has a count of ten or more. V and J are TRBV27 and TRBJ2-3; TRBD2 matches 7 bases. The CDR3 totals 19 residues. Germline V gives CDR1 MNHEY, CDR2 SMNVEV (reference sequence). V lost 4 bases and J lost 1; bases outside the gene matches: 17. CDR3: CASSSPGGGREFGTDTQYF. Here the CDR3 DNA reads TGTGCCAGCAGTTCCCCCGGCGGTGGGCGGGAGTTTGGCACAGATACGCAGTATTTT.

This clonotype was found a few times. The chain joins TRBV5-1 to TRBJ2-4; 15 nucleotides line up with TRBD2. The CDR3 runs to 18 residues. CDR1 is SGHRS, CDR2 YFSETQ, per germline. V gave up 4 bases and J gave up 4 bases; unmatched junction bases: 9. The CDR3 loop reads CASSHGLAGGRLKNIQYF. The CDR3 DNA reads TGCGCCAGCAGCCACGGACTAGCGGGAGGGAGACTAAAAAACATTCAGTACTTC.

In this sample, this clonotype turned up many times. CDR3 nucleotides: TGCAGCGTTTCGACAGGGGTCGCAGATACGCAGTATTTT. This translates into CSVSTGVADTQYF. This rearrangement joins TRBV29-1 to TRBJ2-3; 8 bases align to TRBD1. J lost 4 bases, V lost 5 bases, and 5 bases had no gene match. The CDR3 length is 13 residues. Germline V gene sequence: CDR1 SQVTM, CDR2 ANQGSEA.

To note about this clonotype: Just one base apart from a much larger clone, this may be a read error. V and J are TRBV3-1 and TRBJ2-7; 7 nucleotides match TRBD2. Germline CDR1 and CDR2: LGHDT and YNNKEL (reference sequence). The CDR3 has 14 amino acids. The DNA for the CDR3 is TGTGCCGGCAGCCAAGCGGGGATACGCAACGAGCAGTACTTC. This codes for CAGSQAGIRNEQYF.

The genes are TRBV5-1 and TRBJ1-2; 7 bases are shared with TRBD1. CDR1 and CDR2 from the germline V gene are SGHRS and YFSETQ. Trimming at V came to 3 bases and at J to 5 bases, leaving 4 bases not matched to a gene. CDR3 length: 13 residues. CDR3 sequence reads: CASSSGQKYGYTF. The CDR3 DNA reads as TGCGCCAGCAGCTCGGGACAGAAGTATGGCTACACCTTC.

J is TRBJ1-1 and V is TRBV4-1; 8 positions match TRBD1. This CDR3 has 15 amino acids. Trimming at V came to 2 bases and at J to 0 bases, leaving 2 bases not matched to a gene. The germline V gene has CDR1 MGHRA and CDR2 YSYEKL. The DNA for the CDR3 is TGCGCCAGCAGCCAACGGACAGGGTTGAACACTGAAGCTTTCTTT. The encoded protein is CASSQRTGLNTEAFF.

In its sample, this clonotype was seen many times. The chain joins TRBV5-6 to TRBJ1-1; tentatively, D is TRBD1 (5 bases). Trimming cost V 0 bases and J 6 bases, with 9 bases left between them. The CDR3 has 13 residues. CDR1 SGHDT and CDR2 YYEEEE come from the germline V gene. The CDR3 spells CASSLAEGPEAFF. CDR3 bases: TGTGCCAGCAGCTTGGCCGAGGGGCCTGAAGCTTTCTTT.

This clonotype appeared many times. CDR3 sequence reads: CASSLVGGGQPQHF. The CDR3 bases are TGTGCCAGCAGTTTAGTCGGGGGAGGCCAGCCCCAGCATTTT. The V and J genes are TRBV12-3 or TRBV12-4 and TRBJ1-5, with TRBD1 as a possible D gene (5 bases). The CDR3 consists of 14 residues. The V and J ends lost 1 base and 7 bases respectively, with 11 bases between them.

This clonotype occurred many times. This sequence joins TRBV28 and TRBJ1-6; no clear D. Germline CDR1 and CDR2: MDHEN and SYDVKM. The CDR3 runs 14 residues. Deletions cut 6 bases from V and 4 bases from J, with 10 bases between. The CDR3 region is CASRGLGYNSPLHF. The CDR3 DNA follows: TGTGCCAGCAGAGGGCTCGGATATAATTCACCCCTCCACTTT.

Many counts were recorded for this clonotype. V usage is TRBV28 and J usage is TRBJ2-3, with D possibly TRBD2 on 6 matching bases. This CDR3 comprises 16 residues. Germline V lookup: CDR1 MDHEN, CDR2 SYDVKM. V shed 4 bases and J shed 2 bases, with 16 bases lying between them. This chain's CDR3 is CASSSVWGGSTDTQYF. For the CDR3, the DNA is TGTGCCAGCAGTTCCGTCTGGGGAGGATCCACAGATACGCAGTATTTT.

The genes are TRBV6-1 and TRBJ2-7, with D possibly matching TRBD2 (6 bases). CDR3 length: 12 amino acids. Trimming left V 11 bases short and J 0 bases short, with 11 bases between. Germline V CDR1 and CDR2: MNHNS, SASEGT. CDR3 bases: TGTGCCGGCCGGGGGAGCTCCTACGAGCAGTACTTC. Translation: CAGRGSSYEQYF.

This clonotype was detected only a few times. This chain joins TRBV6-1 and TRBJ1-5; 7 nucleotides line up with TRBD1. Looked up from germline, CDR1 is MNHNS and CDR2 is SASEGT. The trim removed 6 bases at V and 1 base at J, leaving 3 bases unmatched. The CDR3 loop spans 14 amino acids. Here the CDR3 DNA reads TGTGCCAGCAGAAGGGACAGAAGCAATCAGCCCCAGCATTTT. This sequence encodes CASRRDRSNQPQHF.

At least ten counts were recorded for this clonotype. The V call is TRBV2, the J call TRBJ1-6, with D tentatively TRBD1 (5 bases). The V gene lost 6 bases and the J gene lost 2 bases, with 8 bases spanning the gap. This CDR3 spans 14 amino acids. Per the germline V gene, CDR1 is SNHLY and CDR2 is FYNNEI. CDR3 loop: CASSREPYNSPLHF. As DNA, the CDR3 is TGTGCCAGCAGCAGGGAGCCCTATAATTCACCCCTCCACTTT.

The table lists this clonotype with a few counts. The V and J genes are TRBV28 and TRBJ2-4; D possibly corresponds to TRBD1 (5 bases). Between the trimmed V and J ends, which lost 4 bases and 2 bases, there was a span of 12 bases. The germline V gene encodes CDR1 MDHEN and CDR2 SYDVKM. This CDR3 has 15 residues. CDR3 region: CASSSTREPKNIQYF. In DNA form, the CDR3 reads TGTGCCAGCAGTTCAACCAGGGAACCCAAAAACATTCAGTACTTC.

The table lists this clonotype with a few counts. The rearrangement joins TRBV4-2 to TRBJ2-7, with 8 nucleotides matching TRBD1. The CDR3 is 15 amino acids. Unmatched junction bases numbered 5, after V lost 4 bases and J lost 0 bases. Germline CDR1 and CDR2: LGHNA and YNFKEQ. CDR3 amino acids: CASSPGQGLSYEQYF. CDR3 nucleotides: TGTGCCAGCAGCCCCGGACAGGGTCTCTCCTACGAGCAGTACTTC.

This clonotype was counted at least ten times. The V call is TRBV18, the J call TRBJ2-7; no clear D gene. Germline-derived CDR1 and CDR2 are KGHSH and LQKENI. The V end lost 4 bases, the J end lost 2 bases, and 3 bases lay between the germline ends. The CDR3 runs to 11 residues. The CDR3 nucleotides are TGTGCCAGCTCACAAACCTACGAGCAGTACTTC. Its protein product is CASSQTYEQYF. Based on the CDR3 plus reference TRBV18 and TRBJ2-7, the full variable domain is NAGVMQNPRHLVRRRGQEARLRCSPMKGHSHVYWYRQLPEEGLKFMVYLQKENIIDESGMPKERFSAEFPKEGPSILRIQQVVRGDSAAYFCASSQTYEQYFGPGTRLTVT.

CDR3 nucleotide sequence: TGTGCCAGCAGCAGAGGGACAGCTGTTGGAAACTATGGCTACACCTTC. Its translation: CASSRGTAVGNYGYTF. This chain connects TRBV9 to TRBJ1-2, with TRBD1 identical over 7 bases. From germline, CDR1 is SGDLS and CDR2 YYNGEE. J gave up 2 bases and V 4 bases, and 11 bases lay outside the gene matches. The CDR3 contains 16 residues.